This entry concerns a single T cell receptor (beta chain). Antigen unknown. Listed TCR primers, together with previously described methods, were used for the bulk TCR libraries. TCRdb re-derived calls from the PCR reads in MiXCR, one entry per CDR3 protein. This table holds about half a million distinct CDR3 sequences, around 23% found once. The data originate from a study of molecular identifiers for immune sequencing clone quantification. Study-level background: Replicates partitioned RNA from roughly 20,000 or 100,000 naive CD8 cells into five parts, sequencing four. Study-level results: Clones above 20 RNA copies contained over 99% of effector molecules but under 1% of naive ones. Jurkat TCR RNA spiked in from one cell reportedly remained identifiable amid roughly 940,000 naive cells.

Trimming removed 3 bases from V and 2 bases from J; junction bases left unmatched: 8. Germline V gene lookup returns CDR1 MGHRA and CDR2 YSYEKL. The CDR3 is 16 amino acids. The TCR was taken from a human donor in good health. Some libraries in this study had Jurkat cell RNA spiked in. The rearrangement joins TRBV4-1 to TRBJ2-7; 9 bases line up with TRBD1. Sequencing input: naive CD8+ T cells from blood, with Jurkat cell RNA spiked in. Documented subset: FACS-sorted CD8+CD4-CCR7+CD45RA+ naive T cells. The CDR3 reads CASSQPDRGSAYEQYF. The CDR3 DNA is TGCGCCAGCAGCCAGCCGGACAGGGGATCGGCCTACGAGCAGTACTTC.